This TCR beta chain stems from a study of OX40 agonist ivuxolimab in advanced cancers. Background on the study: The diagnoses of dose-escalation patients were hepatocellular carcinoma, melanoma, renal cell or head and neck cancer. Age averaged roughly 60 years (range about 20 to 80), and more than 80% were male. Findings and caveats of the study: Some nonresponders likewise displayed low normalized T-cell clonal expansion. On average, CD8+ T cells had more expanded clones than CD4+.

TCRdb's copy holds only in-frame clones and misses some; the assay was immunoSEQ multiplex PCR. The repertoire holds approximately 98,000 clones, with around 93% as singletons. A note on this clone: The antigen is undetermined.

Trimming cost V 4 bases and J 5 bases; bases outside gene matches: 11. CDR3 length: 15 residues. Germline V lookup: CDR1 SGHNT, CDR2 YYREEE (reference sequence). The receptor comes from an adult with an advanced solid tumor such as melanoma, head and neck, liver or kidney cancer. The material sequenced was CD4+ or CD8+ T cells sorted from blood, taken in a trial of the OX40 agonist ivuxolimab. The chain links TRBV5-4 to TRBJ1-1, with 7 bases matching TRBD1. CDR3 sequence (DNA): TGTGCCAGCAGCCTAGACAGGGTTGCAAGGACTGAAGCTTTCTTT. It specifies CASSLDRVARTEAFF.